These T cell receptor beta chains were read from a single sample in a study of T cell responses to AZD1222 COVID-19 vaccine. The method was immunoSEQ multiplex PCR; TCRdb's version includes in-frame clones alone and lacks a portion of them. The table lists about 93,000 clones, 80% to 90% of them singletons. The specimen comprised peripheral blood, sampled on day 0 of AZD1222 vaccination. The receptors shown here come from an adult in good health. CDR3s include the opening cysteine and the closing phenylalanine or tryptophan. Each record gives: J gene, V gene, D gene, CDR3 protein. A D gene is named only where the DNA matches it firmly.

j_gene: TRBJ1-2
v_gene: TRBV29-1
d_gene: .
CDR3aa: CSVDWGDYGYTF

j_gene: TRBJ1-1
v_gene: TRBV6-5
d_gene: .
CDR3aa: CASSYSFPDTEAFF

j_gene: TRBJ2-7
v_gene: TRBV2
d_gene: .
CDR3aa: CASSEYSERVYEQYF

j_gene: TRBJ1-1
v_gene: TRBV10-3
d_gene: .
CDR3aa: CAISERVGGNTEAFF

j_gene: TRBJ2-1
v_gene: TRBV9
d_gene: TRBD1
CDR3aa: CASSVHRTGPYNEQFF

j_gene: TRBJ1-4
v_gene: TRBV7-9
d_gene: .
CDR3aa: CASTSGTSTNEKLFF

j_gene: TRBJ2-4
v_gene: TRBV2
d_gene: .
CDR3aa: CASTGSQNIQYF

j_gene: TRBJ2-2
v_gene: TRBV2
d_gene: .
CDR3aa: CASYLGLAGELFF

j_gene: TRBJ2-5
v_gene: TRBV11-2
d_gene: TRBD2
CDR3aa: CASSSPRLAGEGETQYF

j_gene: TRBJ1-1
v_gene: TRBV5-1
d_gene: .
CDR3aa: CASSLEGSTEAFF

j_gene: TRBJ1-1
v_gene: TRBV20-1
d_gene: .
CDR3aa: CSASHVMNTEAFF

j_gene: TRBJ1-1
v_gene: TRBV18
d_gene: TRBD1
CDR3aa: CASSKDRDTEAFF

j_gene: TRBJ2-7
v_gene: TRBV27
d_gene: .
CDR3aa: CASSLLSRFDEQYF

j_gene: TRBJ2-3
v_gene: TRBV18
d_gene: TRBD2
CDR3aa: CASSLYPAGGPRETDTQYF

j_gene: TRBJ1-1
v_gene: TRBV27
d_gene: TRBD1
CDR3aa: CASARRQGVANTEAFF

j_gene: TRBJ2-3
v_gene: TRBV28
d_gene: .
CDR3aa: CASEGEGTQYF

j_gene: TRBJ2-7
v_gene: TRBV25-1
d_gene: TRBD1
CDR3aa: CANHTKRNPGQRNYEQYF

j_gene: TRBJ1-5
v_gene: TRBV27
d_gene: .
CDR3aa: CASSFLGTVQPQHF

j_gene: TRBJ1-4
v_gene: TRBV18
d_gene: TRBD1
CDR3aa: CASSPDRSGEKLFF

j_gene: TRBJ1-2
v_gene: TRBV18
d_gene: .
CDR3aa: CASSKEQTASYGYTF